This TCR beta chain derives from a study of shared clonotypes between healthy human individuals. Across the whole study: With ages of 18 to 49, the donors were two women and three men. There were three CD4 naive, three CD4 memory, two CD8 naive and one CD8 memory plates per donor.

The CDR3 runs 16 residues. The V gene's germline CDR1 is KGHSH and CDR2 LQKENI. V was pared by 0 bases and J by 4 bases, with 13 bases between. Sequencing was performed with immunoSEQ multiplex PCR; in TCRdb, only in-frame clones are kept and a portion is missing. This table holds about 2.5 million clones, approximately 90% found once. Comment on this clone: The sample contains more than one DNA sequence encoding this CDR3.

The sequence derives from a man between 18 and 29 years old in good health. Some clones in this sample may be carry-over from other donors' samples. Sequenced: naive CD4+ T cells from PBMCs. As to subset: CD45RA+ positively selected. The rearrangement links TRBV18 to TRBJ1-3; D may be TRBD1 (6 bases). The CDR3 coding sequence is TGTGCCAGCTCACCACCGACAGGTCTTTCGGGAAACACCATATATTTT. Its translation: CASSPPTGLSGNTIYF.